This T cell receptor (beta chain) was observed in a study of regulatory T cells in long-lasting Graves disease. Regarding time point: newly diagnosed GD, antithyroid drugs for less than 3 months. Making the TCR library involved RNA that had been extracted from PBMCs. Arm-PCR with iRepertoire HTBI primers amplified the CDR3 regions for these TCR beta libraries. TCRdb re-called the multiplex PCR reads with MiXCR, one entry per CDR3 protein. The repertoire holds about 560,000 distinct CDR3 sequences, with about 16% as singletons. The same sample was also studied in work on T cells in Graves' hyperthyroidism and ophthalmopathy.

The source was peripheral blood mononuclear cells (PBMCs), collected at new diagnosis, from a patient treated with antithyroid drugs. This sequence was found in a man younger than 30 with Graves disease.

The CDR3 sequence is CASSPDEGAGYELFF. The CDR3 bases are TGTGCCAGCAGCCCAGATGAAGGGGCGGGGTATGAACTGTTTTTT. The genes are TRBV3-1 and TRBJ1-4; D might be TRBD1 (5 bases). Trimming removed 4 bases at V and 12 bases at J, with 21 bases between. The germline V gene has CDR1 LGHDT and CDR2 YNNKEL (reference sequence). The CDR3 loop spans 15 amino acids. The full variable domain, with the rest looked up from reference TRBV3-1 and TRBJ1-4, is DTAVSQTPKYLVTQMGNDKSIKCEQNLGHDTMYWYKQDSKKFLKIMFSYNNKELIINETVPNRFSPKSPDKAHLNLHINSLELGDSAVYFCASSPDEGAGYELFFGSGTQLSVL.